Each of the 4 T cell receptor beta chains below was sequenced from the same sample in a study of shared clonotypes between healthy human individuals. Some clones are missing from TCRdb's copy, which holds only in-frame ones; the method was immunoSEQ multiplex PCR. The sample consists of over a million clones, roughly 97% of them appearing once. The sequenced sample was naive CD4+ T cells sorted from blood. The subset is: CD45RA+ positively selected. Every receptor here comes from a man aged 25-45 years in good health.

This chain links TRBV19 with TRBJ2-3; 13 positions agree with TRBD2. V lost 3 bases to trimming and J lost 4 bases; unmatched junction nucleotides: 7. This CDR3 comprises 17 residues. Germline CDR1 reads LNHDA; CDR2 reads SQIVND (reference sequence). As DNA, the CDR3 is TGTGCCAGTAGTATTTTCGGGACTAGCGGGATAGCAGATACGCAGTATTTT. As protein: CASSIFGTSGIADTQYF.

The rearrangement uses TRBV7-9 and TRBJ2-7, with TRBD1 identical over 10 bases. The CDR3 spans 15 residues. Losses at the gene ends were 4 bases for V and 4 bases for J; bases not matched to a gene: 7. Germline assignment: CDR1 SEHNR and CDR2 FQNEAQ (reference sequence). In nucleotides, the CDR3 is TGTGCCAGCAGCTCCCACCTGGACAGGGGGTACGAGCAGTACTTC. This translates into CASSSHLDRGYEQYF.

This clone was seen a single time. V gene TRBV28 combines with J gene TRBJ1-2; 10 nucleotides match TRBD1. CDR1 is MDHEN, CDR2 SYDVKM, per germline. The trim removed 7 bases at V and 6 bases at J, leaving 14 bases unmatched. This CDR3 is built from 16 residues. CDR3 sequence reads: CASTFAGQTGGNGYTF. The CDR3 DNA reads TGTGCCAGCACGTTCGCCGGCCAGACAGGGGGCAATGGCTACACCTTC.

This chain uses TRBV19 with TRBJ2-3, with D uncertain. This CDR3 has 11 amino acids. The germline V gene encodes CDR1 LNHDA and CDR2 SQIVND (reference sequence). Trimming removed 4 bases at V and 4 bases at J, with 3 bases between. CDR3 sequence reads: CASSNSDTQYF. CDR3 sequence (DNA): TGTGCCAGTAGTAATTCAGATACGCAGTATTTT.